This TCR beta chain was captured in a study of blood T cell repertoires in COVID-19. Study information: The origin of the acute and convalescent COVID-19 samples was the United States, Italy and Spain. PBMCs, B-cell-depleted T cells, or T cells provided the cDNA or gDNA that made up the material.

Libraries were prepared by immunoSEQ multiplex PCR; TCRdb keeps only in-frame clonotypes and omits some of them. The data show around 250,000 clones, more than 75% seen once. The TCR was taken from a woman aged 60-70 years who had recovered from COVID-19. Sequenced sample: peripheral blood.

CDR3 sequence (DNA): TGCGCCAGCAGGGTCAAGGAGCCCCTCTATGGCTACACCTTC. Its protein product is CASRVKEPLYGYTF. V usage is TRBV10-1 and J usage is TRBJ1-2; no clear D. From germline, CDR1 is WNHNN and CDR2 SYGVQD (reference sequence). The V end lost 6 bases, the J end lost 4 bases, and 15 bases lay between the germline ends. This CDR3 contains 14 residues.